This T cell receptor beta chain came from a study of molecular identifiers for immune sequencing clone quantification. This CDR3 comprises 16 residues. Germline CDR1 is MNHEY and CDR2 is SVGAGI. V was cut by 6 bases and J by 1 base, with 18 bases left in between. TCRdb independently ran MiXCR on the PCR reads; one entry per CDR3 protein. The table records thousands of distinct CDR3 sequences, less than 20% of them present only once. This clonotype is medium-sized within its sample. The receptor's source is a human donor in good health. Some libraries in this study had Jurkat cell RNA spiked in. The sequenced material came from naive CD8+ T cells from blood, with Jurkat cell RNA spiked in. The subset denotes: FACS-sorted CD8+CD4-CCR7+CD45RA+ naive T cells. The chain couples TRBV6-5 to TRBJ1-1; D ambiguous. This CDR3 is CASSPFSSRPNTEAFF. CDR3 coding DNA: TGTGCCAGCAGCCCCTTTTCCAGCCGCCCGAACACTGAAGCTTTCTTT.